This entry describes one T cell receptor (beta chain). The sample comes from a study of T cell changes during pregnancy in multiple sclerosis. Profiling relied on immunoSEQ multiplex PCR, and the TCRdb table lists in-frame clones only, not all of them. The table lists around 47,000 clones, approximately 96% of them singletons. The CDR3 totals 15 residues. V lost 0 bases and J 1 base, leaving 6 bases between the germline ends. CDR1 is LGHNA, CDR2 YNFKEQ, per germline. The receptor was derived from a female donor with multiple sclerosis, enrolled in a pregnancy study. The sequencing used peripheral blood, collected in the second trimester of pregnancy. The V gene is TRBV4-2, the J gene TRBJ2-2; D is perhaps TRBD1 (5 bases). The CDR3: CASSQDGQNTGELFF. DNA for the CDR3: TGTGCCAGCAGCCAAGACGGACAGAACACCGGGGAGCTGTTTTTT.